These 22 T cell receptor beta chains share one sample of origin, sequenced in a study of blood T cell repertoires in COVID-19. Data came from immunoSEQ multiplex PCR; TCRdb stores just in-frame clones and leaves some out. This table has roughly 49,000 clones, 68% appearing once. The material sequenced was peripheral blood. These receptors were obtained from a woman aged 70 to 79 with acute or convalescent COVID-19.

The rearrangement links TRBV20-1 to TRBJ2-3, with 11 bases lining up with TRBD2. Germline CDR1 DFQATT, CDR2 SNEGSKA (reference sequence). J gave up 5 bases and V 3 bases, and 10 bases lay outside the gene matches. The CDR3 consists of 16 residues. As DNA, the CDR3 is TGCAGTGCTAGTAACTTACTAGCGGGAGTAAAAGATACGCAGTATTTT. Residues: CSASNLLAGVKDTQYF.

This chain connects TRBV21-1 to TRBJ1-3; TRBD1, the D gene given by the table, was not confirmed from the DNA. TRBV21-1 is a pseudogene locus. The CDR3 totals 15 residues. The CDR3 sequence: CASSKRQASGNTIYF. In DNA, the CDR3 is TGTGCCAGCAGCAAACGACAGGCCTCTGGAAACACCATATATTTT.

The sample holds many counts of this clone. This chain links TRBV10-2 with TRBJ2-7, with 10 bases aligning to TRBD1. The CDR3 runs to 11 residues. J gave up 5 bases and V 8 bases, and 0 bases lay outside the gene matches. Germline CDR1 is WSHSY and CDR2 is SAAADI. The CDR3, as DNA: TGCGCCAGCGGACAGGGGGACGAGCAGTACTTC. This translates into CASGQGDEQYF.

The chain uses TRBV7-2 and TRBJ2-2; D is possibly TRBD2 (6 bases). The CDR3 contains 15 residues. Germline CDR1 reads SGHTA; CDR2 reads FQGNSA. Between the trimmed V and J ends, which lost 5 bases and 8 bases, there was a span of 18 bases. The CDR3 DNA is TGTGCCAGCAGCGTTTGGAGGGCCTTGGGTGGGGAGCTGTTTTTT. Its protein is CASSVWRALGGELFF.

Judged by abundance, this clone is medium-sized. The V call is TRBV11-2, the J call TRBJ2-7; 7 bases fit TRBD1. The CDR3 length is 13 residues. Germline lookup yields CDR1 SGHAT and CDR2 FQNNGV. V dropped 0 bases and J dropped 6; count of bases not matched to a gene: 2. The CDR3 DNA follows: TGTGCCAGCAGCTTAGAGGCAGGGGGCGAGCAGTACTTC. Translating it yields CASSLEAGGEQYF.

This clone appeared many times. CDR3 sequence reads: CASSWDRVGPYEQYF. The CDR3 nucleotides read TGTGCCAGCAGTTGGGACAGGGTGGGGCCCTACGAGCAGTACTTC. The chain has TRBV13 and TRBJ2-7, with 9 bases lining up with TRBD1. CDR1 is PRHDT, CDR2 FYEKMQ, per germline (reference sequence). The CDR3 contains 15 residues. The V gene end was trimmed by 6 bases and the J gene end by 2 bases; junction bases not matched to a gene: 8.

The chain recombines TRBV13 with TRBJ2-1, with a possible D match to TRBD1 (6 bases). The CDR3 is 15 residues long. V dropped 8 bases and J dropped 0 bases, with 14 bases sitting between them. CDR1 and CDR2 from the germline V gene are PRHDT and FYEKMQ (reference sequence). In DNA, the CDR3 is TGTGCCAGCCAGGGGCCTAGGGGCTCCTACAATGAGCAGTTCTTC. As protein: CASQGPRGSYNEQFF.

The chain recombines TRBV19 with TRBJ1-2; 7 positions agree with TRBD1. The CDR3 is made up of 17 amino acids. The germline CDR1 and CDR2 sequences are LNHDA and SQIVND (reference sequence). Trimming cost V 3 bases and J 4 bases; bases outside gene matches: 14. CDR3 DNA sequence: TGTGCCAGTAGTATCAGAGAACGACAGGGAACTTCCTATGGCTACACCTTC. Its protein product is CASSIRERQGTSYGYTF.

The rearrangement uses TRBV29-1 and TRBJ1-2, with D maybe TRBD1 (5 bases). The V gene lost 1 base and the J gene lost 8 bases, with 11 bases spanning the gap. Germline V gene data show CDR1 as SQVTM and CDR2 as ANQGSEA. The CDR3 length is 12 residues. The DNA for the CDR3 is TGCAGCGTTGAAGGGGGCGATGGGGGCTACACCTTC. Encoded protein: CSVEGGDGGYTF.

The rearrangement joins TRBV4-2 to TRBJ2-4; 8 nucleotides align to TRBD1. The CDR3 totals 15 residues. The J segment lost 5 bases and the V segment lost 1 base, leaving 4 bases of the junction unmatched. Germline V gives CDR1 LGHNA, CDR2 YNFKEQ. The CDR3 reads CASSQVGGQENIQYF. CDR3 DNA sequence: TGTGCCAGCAGCCAAGTAGGGGGACAGGAAAACATTCAGTACTTC.

The chain combines TRBV5-4 with TRBJ2-7; D is undetermined. The CDR3 totals 12 residues. Germline V gene data show CDR1 as SGHNT and CDR2 as YYREEE (reference sequence). Trimming pared 4 bases from V and 0 bases from J, leaving 5 bases between. Here the CDR3 DNA reads TGTGCCAGCAGCCCCAACTCCTACGAGCAGTACTTC. Its protein product is CASSPNSYEQYF.

This clone was picked up a small number of times. The rearrangement links TRBV7-6 to TRBJ2-1, with a possible D match to TRBD1 (5 bases). From germline, CDR1 is SGHVS and CDR2 FNYEAQ. This CDR3 comprises 13 residues. Trimming removed 1 base at V and 10 bases at J, with 11 bases between. The CDR3 here is CASSLGQGSEQFF. CDR3 bases: TGTGCCAGCAGCTTAGGCCAGGGTAGCGAGCAGTTCTTC.

In its sample, this clone was seen a few times. V and J are TRBV2 and TRBJ1-5; 7 nucleotides align to TRBD1. The CDR3 loop spans 18 amino acids. The germline V gene encodes CDR1 SNHLY and CDR2 FYNNEI. V lost 2 bases, J lost 2 bases, and 12 bases stayed unmatched. Here the CDR3 DNA reads TGTGCCAGCAGTGAAAGACGAGGGGGCATTCGGGGCAATCAGCCCCAGCATTTT. Amino acid sequence: CASSERRGGIRGNQPQHF. The full variable domain, rest sourced from reference TRBV2 and TRBJ1-5, is EPEVTQTPSHQVTQMGQEVILRCVPISNHLYFYWYRQILGQKVEFLVSFYNNEISEKSEIFDDQFSVERPDGSNFTLKIRSTKLEDSAMYFCASSERRGGIRGNQPQHFGDGTRLSIL.

This chain links TRBV4-2 with TRBJ2-7; TRBD1 matches 9 bases. CDR3 length: 16 residues. Germline values: CDR1 LGHNA, CDR2 YNFKEQ. The junction had 6 bases not matched to a gene; V was cut back by 1 base and J by 2 bases. DNA for the CDR3: TGTGCCAGCAGCCAAGCTGGACAGGGGAGCACCTACGAGCAGTACTTC. Its protein product is CASSQAGQGSTYEQYF.

V and J are TRBV19 and TRBJ2-3; 10 bases match TRBD2. Germline assignment: CDR1 LNHDA and CDR2 SQIVND (reference sequence). The length of the CDR3 is 15 residues. The V segment lost 4 bases and the J segment 1 base; nucleotides outside the gene matches: 2. Here the CDR3 reads CASSTLAGRTDTQYF. DNA of the CDR3: TGTGCCAGTAGTACACTAGCGGGGCGCACAGATACGCAGTATTTT.

This clone was found once. The V gene is TRBV15, the J gene TRBJ1-1; D is uncertain. In germline, CDR1 is LNHNV, CDR2 YYDKDF (reference sequence). This CDR3 contains 14 residues. V was clipped by 3 bases and J by 0 bases, with 8 bases between them. CDR3 protein: CATSSLGLNTEAFF. Here the CDR3 DNA reads TGTGCCACCAGCAGTCTAGGCCTGAACACTGAAGCTTTCTTT.

This sequence joins TRBV4-1 and TRBJ1-2; 7 nucleotides align to TRBD1. Germline CDR1 is MGHRA and CDR2 is YSYEKL. The V segment lost 3 bases and the J segment 5 bases; nucleotides outside the gene matches: 9. This CDR3 is 15 amino acids long. CDR3 DNA sequence: TGCGCCAGCAGCCAGCCGAGGGACAGCCTGTATGGCTACACCTTC. Amino acid sequence: CASSQPRDSLYGYTF.

The chain joins TRBV7-2 to TRBJ2-1; TRBD2 matches at 10 bases. Germline V gene data show CDR1 as SGHTA and CDR2 as FQGNSA. J was trimmed by 9 bases and V by 1 base; bases with no gene match: 6. There are 15 residues in the CDR3. The CDR3: CASSLGPSGSTEQFF. The DNA for the CDR3 is TGTGCCAGCAGCTTAGGCCCTAGCGGGAGCACTGAGCAGTTCTTC.

The CDR3 nucleotides are TGCAGTGCTAGTTCTAGCGGGAAGAACAATGAGCAGTTCTTC. Protein sequence: CSASSSGKNNEQFF. The chain has TRBV20-1 and TRBJ2-1; TRBD2 aligns across 9 bases. In germline, CDR1 is DFQATT, CDR2 SNEGSKA (reference sequence). This CDR3 comprises 14 residues. The V gene end was trimmed by 3 bases and the J gene end by 5 bases; junction bases not matched to a gene: 5.

V and J are TRBV4-2 and TRBJ1-3; 10 bases are shared with TRBD1. The trim removed 3 bases at V and 3 bases at J, leaving 2 bases unmatched. The germline CDR1 and CDR2 sequences are LGHNA and YNFKEQ. The CDR3 consists of 15 residues. CDR3 bases: TGTGCCAGCAGCCAGGGACAGGGGAATGGAAACACCATATATTTT. Protein: CASSQGQGNGNTIYF.

This clone came up a few times. The V and J genes are TRBV21-1 and TRBJ2-7; TRBD2 was called by the table and not checked on the DNA. TRBV21-1 has pseudogene status. The CDR3 is 17 amino acids. DNA for the CDR3: TGTGCCAGCAGCAAAGGTTGGGGGGGCTTTAGCTCCTACGAGCAGTACTTC. Translating gives CASSKGWGGFSSYEQYF.

This clone was detected a few times. The chain is built from TRBV4-1 and TRBJ2-1; 10 nucleotides agree with TRBD2. Germline trimming cut 0 bases from V and 12 bases from J; bases unmatched to any gene: 17. The length of the CDR3 is 18 residues. CDR1 and CDR2 (germline): MGHRA, YSYEKL. In DNA form, the CDR3 reads TGCGCCAGCAGCCAAGAGAGAAGGGGACTAGCGCTTCAAGTTAGGCAGTTCTTC. Translation gives CASSQERRGLALQVRQFF.